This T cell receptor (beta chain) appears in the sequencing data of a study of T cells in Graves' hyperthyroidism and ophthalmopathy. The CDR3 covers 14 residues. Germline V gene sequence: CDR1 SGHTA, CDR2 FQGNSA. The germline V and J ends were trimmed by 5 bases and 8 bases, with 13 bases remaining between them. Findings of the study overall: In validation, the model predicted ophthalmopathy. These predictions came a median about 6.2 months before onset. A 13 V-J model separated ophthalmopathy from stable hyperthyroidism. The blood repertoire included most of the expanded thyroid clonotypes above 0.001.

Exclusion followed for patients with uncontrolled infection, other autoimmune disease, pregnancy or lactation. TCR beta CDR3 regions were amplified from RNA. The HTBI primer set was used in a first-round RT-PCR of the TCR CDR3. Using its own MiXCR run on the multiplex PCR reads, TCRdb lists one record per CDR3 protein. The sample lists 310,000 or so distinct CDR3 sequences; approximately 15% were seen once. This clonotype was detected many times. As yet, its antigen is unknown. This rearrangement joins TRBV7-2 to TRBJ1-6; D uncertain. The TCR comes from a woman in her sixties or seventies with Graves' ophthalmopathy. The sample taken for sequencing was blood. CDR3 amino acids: CASSPTPLYSPLHF. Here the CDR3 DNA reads TGTGCCAGCAGCCCGACCCCCCTCTATTCACCCCTCCACTTT.